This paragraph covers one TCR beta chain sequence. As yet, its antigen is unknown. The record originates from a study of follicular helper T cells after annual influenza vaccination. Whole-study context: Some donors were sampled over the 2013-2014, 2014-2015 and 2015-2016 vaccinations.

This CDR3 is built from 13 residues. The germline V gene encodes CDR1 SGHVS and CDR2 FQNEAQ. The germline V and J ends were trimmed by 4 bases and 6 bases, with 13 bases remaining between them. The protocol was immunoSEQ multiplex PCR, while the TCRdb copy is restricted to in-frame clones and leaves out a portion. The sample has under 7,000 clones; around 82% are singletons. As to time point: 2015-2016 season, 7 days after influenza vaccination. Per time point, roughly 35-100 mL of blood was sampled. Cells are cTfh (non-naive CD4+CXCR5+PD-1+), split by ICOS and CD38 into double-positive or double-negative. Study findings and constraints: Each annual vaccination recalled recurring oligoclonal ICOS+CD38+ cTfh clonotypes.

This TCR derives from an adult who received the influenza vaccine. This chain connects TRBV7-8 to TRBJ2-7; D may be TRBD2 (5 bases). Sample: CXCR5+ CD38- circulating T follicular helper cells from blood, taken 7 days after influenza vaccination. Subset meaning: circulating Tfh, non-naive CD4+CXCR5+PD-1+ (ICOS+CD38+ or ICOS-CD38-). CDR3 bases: TGTGCCAGCAGCTACCTCCGGGCGGGCGAGCAGTACTTC. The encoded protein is CASSYLRAGEQYF.